This T cell receptor (beta chain) was recorded in a study of early T cells in non-severe SARS-CoV-2 infection. TCRdb passed the 5' RACE reads through MiXCR, listing each CDR3 protein once. The sample includes 85,000 to 100,000 distinct CDR3 sequences, roughly 9.6% of them seen just once. The CDR3 has 13 residues. Trimming took 3 bases from V and 5 from J, leaving 9 bases between them. The germline gives CDR1 SGHAT, CDR2 FQNNGV. The sequence was collected from an adult who was a healthcare worker with PCR-confirmed SARS-CoV-2 infection or an uninfected control (not recorded which). The gene calls are TRBV11-2 and TRBJ2-3; D call uncertain. Sequencing used whole blood, obtained at baseline. The CDR3 here is CASSLSQEDTQYF. The DNA for the CDR3 is TGTGCCAGCAGCTTGAGCCAGGAAGATACGCAGTATTTT.